The clone carrying this TCR beta chain was counted only a few times. TCRdb recomputed calls from the RT-PCR reads with MiXCR, one row per CDR3 protein. The table lists around 700,000 distinct CDR3 sequences, 11% to 15% of them singletons. The CDR3 extends over 15 amino acids. Trimming cost V 5 bases and J 7 bases; bases outside gene matches: 8. Germline values: CDR1 MNHEY, CDR2 SMNVEV (reference sequence). Sequencing was performed on memory CD4+ T cells from blood. V gene TRBV27 combines with J gene TRBJ1-5, with TRBD1 matching over 10 bases. The receptor comes from a female donor in good health, serving as a healthy control. CDR3 sequence: CASSNPGQGSQPQHF. CDR3 DNA sequence: TGTGCCAGCAGTAACCCGGGACAGGGGTCCCAGCCCCAGCATTTT.